Below, 5 T cell receptor beta chains from the same sample are listed, as sequenced in a study of cytomegalovirus exposure and HLA in healthy donors. It was with 60 Vbeta and 13 Jbeta primers that the PCR ran. Assay used: immunoSEQ multiplex PCR; TCRdb lists only in-frame clones, some missing. The table has about 55,000 clones, roughly 80% seen once; the top ten hold about 1.4%. The sample taken for sequencing was PBMCs. These receptors were collected from a man younger than 40 in good health and CMV-seronegative.

The J gene is TRBJ2-3, the V gene TRBV6-5; 7 nucleotides agree with TRBD2. The CDR3 length is 15 residues. Per the germline V gene, CDR1 is MNHEY and CDR2 is SVGAGI. Unmatched junction bases numbered 6, after V lost 0 bases and J lost 6 bases. For the CDR3, the DNA is TGTGCCAGCAGTTACTCGGGGGAGGGCGTGGATACGCAGTATTTT. This sequence encodes CASSYSGEGVDTQYF.

This clone was counted only a few times. J is TRBJ2-5 and V is TRBV2; 11 bases agree with TRBD1. Germline CDR1 reads SNHLY; CDR2 reads FYNNEI. The CDR3 loop spans 15 amino acids. J was trimmed by 11 bases and V by 5 bases; bases with no gene match: 13. As DNA, the CDR3 is TGTGCCAGCAGTTACGGACAGGGGGCTTACGTTGGGCAGTACTTC. It is translated as CASSYGQGAYVGQYF. The full variable domain, completed using reference TRBV2 and TRBJ2-5, is EPEVTQTPSHQVTQMGQEVILRCVPISNHLYFYWYRQILGQKVEFLVSFYNNEISEKSEIFDDQFSVERPDGSNFTLKIRSTKLEDSAMYFCASSYGQGAYVGQYFGPGTRLLVL.

This chain joins TRBV5-4 and TRBJ1-6; TRBD1 matches 8 bases. This CDR3 has 14 residues. V shed 0 bases, J shed 8 bases, and the junction held 1 base outside the gene matches. From germline, CDR1 is SGHNT and CDR2 YYREEE (reference sequence). In DNA, the CDR3 is TGTGCCAGCAGCTTGGCAGGGGGCTATTCACCCCTCCACTTT. It codes for CASSLAGGYSPLHF.

The chain uses TRBV27 and TRBJ1-1; 7 bases match TRBD1. The CDR3 length is 19 residues. With V trimmed by 5 bases and J by 0 bases, 18 bases remained unmatched. The germline gives CDR1 MNHEY, CDR2 SMNVEV (reference sequence). CDR3 nucleotides: TGTGCCAGCAGTATCACTTTTTGGACAGGCGTACGTATGAACACTGAAGCTTTCTTT. It specifies CASSITFWTGVRMNTEAFF.

The chain is built from TRBV7-2 and TRBJ1-2; D not certain. The CDR3 has 13 amino acids. Deletions cut 5 bases from V and 4 bases from J, with 11 bases between. From germline, CDR1 is SGHTA and CDR2 FQGNSA. The CDR3 loop is CASSPRAGYGYTF. The CDR3 bases are TGTGCCAGCAGCCCCCGGGCGGGCTATGGCTACACCTTC.